This TCR beta chain is from a study of blood T cell repertoires in COVID-19. A few counts support this clone. The data were produced by immunoSEQ multiplex PCR, yet TCRdb's version contains in-frame clones alone and is incomplete. The table shows around 45,000 clones, with about 90% occurring only once. This receptor was obtained from a man older than 75 with acute or convalescent COVID-19. The sample was peripheral blood.

CDR3 residues: CASSVGQIATNEKLFF. CDR3 coding DNA: TGTGCCAGTAGTGTCGGACAGATTGCAACTAATGAAAAACTGTTTTTT. The gene calls are TRBV19 and TRBJ1-4; D is perhaps TRBD1 (6 bases). The CDR3 is made up of 16 amino acids. V was clipped by 5 bases and J by 0 bases, with 13 bases between them. Germline V gene lookup returns CDR1 LNHDA and CDR2 SQIVND (reference sequence).